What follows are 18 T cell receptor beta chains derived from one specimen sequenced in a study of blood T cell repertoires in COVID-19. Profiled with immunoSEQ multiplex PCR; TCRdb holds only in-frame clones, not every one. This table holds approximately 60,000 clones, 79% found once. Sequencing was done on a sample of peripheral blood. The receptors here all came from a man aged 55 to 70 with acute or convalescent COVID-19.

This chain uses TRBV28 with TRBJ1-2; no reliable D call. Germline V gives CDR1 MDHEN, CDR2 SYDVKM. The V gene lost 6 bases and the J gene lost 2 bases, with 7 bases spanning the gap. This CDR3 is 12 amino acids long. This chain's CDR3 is CASSLLNYGYTF. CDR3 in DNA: TGTGCCAGCAGCCTTCTCAACTATGGCTACACCTTC.

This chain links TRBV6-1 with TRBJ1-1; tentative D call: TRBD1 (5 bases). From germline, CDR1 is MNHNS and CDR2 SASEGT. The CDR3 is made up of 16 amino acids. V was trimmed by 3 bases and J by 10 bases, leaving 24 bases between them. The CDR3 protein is CASSDPRIPGLGGAFF. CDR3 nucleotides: TGTGCCAGCAGTGATCCCCGGATACCGGGTCTCGGGGGAGCTTTCTTT.

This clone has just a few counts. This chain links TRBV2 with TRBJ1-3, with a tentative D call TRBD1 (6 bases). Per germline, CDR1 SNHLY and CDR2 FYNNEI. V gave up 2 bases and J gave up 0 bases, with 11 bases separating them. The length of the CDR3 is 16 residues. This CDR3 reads CASSEWTAISGNTIYF. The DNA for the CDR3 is TGTGCCAGCAGTGAATGGACAGCAATCTCTGGAAACACCATATATTTT.

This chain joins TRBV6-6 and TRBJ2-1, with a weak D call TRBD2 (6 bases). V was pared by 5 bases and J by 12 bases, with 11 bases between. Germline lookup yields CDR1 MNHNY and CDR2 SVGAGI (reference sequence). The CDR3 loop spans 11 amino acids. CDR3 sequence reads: CASSLKEGQFF. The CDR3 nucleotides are TGTGCCAGCAGTCTAAAGGAGGGGCAGTTCTTC.

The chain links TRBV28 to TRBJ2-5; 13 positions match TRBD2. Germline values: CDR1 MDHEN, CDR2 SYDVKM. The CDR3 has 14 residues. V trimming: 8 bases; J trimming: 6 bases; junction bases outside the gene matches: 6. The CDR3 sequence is CASYTSGGGKTQYF. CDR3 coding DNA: TGTGCCAGCTACACTAGCGGGGGGGGAAAGACCCAGTACTTC.

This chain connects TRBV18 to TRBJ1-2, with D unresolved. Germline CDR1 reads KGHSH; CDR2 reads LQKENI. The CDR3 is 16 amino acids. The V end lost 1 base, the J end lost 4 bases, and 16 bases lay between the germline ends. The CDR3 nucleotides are TGTGCCAGCTCACCACAATCCATACGGTCCCCCTATGGCTACACCTTC. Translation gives CASSPQSIRSPYGYTF.

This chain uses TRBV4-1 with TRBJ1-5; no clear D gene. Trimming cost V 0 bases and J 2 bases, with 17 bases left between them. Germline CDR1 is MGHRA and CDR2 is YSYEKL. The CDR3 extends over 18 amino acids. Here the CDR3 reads CASSQDRMRVKGNQPQHF. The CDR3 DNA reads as TGCGCCAGCAGCCAAGATCGCATGAGGGTAAAAGGCAATCAGCCCCAGCATTTT.

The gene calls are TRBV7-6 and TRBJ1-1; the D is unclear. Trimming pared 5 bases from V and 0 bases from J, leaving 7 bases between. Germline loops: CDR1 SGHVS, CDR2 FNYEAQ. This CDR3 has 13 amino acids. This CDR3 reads CASSREMNTEAFF. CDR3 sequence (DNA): TGTGCCAGCAGCCGGGAGATGAACACTGAAGCTTTCTTT.

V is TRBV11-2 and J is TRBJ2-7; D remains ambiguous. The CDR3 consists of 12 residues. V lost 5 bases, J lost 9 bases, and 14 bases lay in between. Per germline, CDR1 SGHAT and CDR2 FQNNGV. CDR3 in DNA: TGTGCCAGCAGCCCTGACCTTCTAGGGCAGTACTTC. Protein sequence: CASSPDLLGQYF.

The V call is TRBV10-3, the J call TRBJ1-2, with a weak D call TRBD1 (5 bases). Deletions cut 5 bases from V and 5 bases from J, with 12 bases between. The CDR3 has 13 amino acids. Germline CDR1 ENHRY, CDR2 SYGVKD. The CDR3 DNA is TGTGCCATCAGTCCTGGACAAGTGTATGGCTACACCTTC. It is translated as CAISPGQVYGYTF.

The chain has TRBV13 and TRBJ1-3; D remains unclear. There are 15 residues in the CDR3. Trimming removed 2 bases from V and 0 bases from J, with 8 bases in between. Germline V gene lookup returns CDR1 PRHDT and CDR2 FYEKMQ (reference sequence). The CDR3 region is CASSLLGVSGNTIYF. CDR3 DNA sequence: TGTGCCAGCAGCTTACTAGGAGTCTCTGGAAACACCATATATTTT.

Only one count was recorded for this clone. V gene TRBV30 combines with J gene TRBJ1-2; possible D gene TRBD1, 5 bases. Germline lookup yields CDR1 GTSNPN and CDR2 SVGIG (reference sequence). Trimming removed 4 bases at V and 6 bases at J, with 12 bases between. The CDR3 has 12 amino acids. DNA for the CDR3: TGTGCCTGGAATCAGGGAAGAAATGGCTACACCTTC. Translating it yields CAWNQGRNGYTF.

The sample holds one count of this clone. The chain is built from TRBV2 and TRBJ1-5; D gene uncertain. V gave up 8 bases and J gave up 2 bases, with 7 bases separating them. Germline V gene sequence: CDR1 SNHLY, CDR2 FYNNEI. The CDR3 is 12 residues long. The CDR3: CASAGRNQPQHF. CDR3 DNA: TGTGCCAGCGCCGGTCGCAATCAGCCCCAGCATTTT.

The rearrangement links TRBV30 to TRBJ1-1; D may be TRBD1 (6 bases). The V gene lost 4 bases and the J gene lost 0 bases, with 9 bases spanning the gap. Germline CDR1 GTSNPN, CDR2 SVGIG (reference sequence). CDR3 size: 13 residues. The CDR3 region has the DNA TGTGCCTGGATGACAGGCATGAACACTGAAGCTTTCTTT. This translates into CAWMTGMNTEAFF. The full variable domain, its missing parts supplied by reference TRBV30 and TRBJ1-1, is SQTIHQWPATLVQPVGSPLSLECTVEGTSNPNLYWYRQAAGRGLQLLFYSVGIGQISSEVPQNLSASRPQDRQFILSSKKLLLSDSGFYLCAWMTGMNTEAFFGQGTRLTVV.

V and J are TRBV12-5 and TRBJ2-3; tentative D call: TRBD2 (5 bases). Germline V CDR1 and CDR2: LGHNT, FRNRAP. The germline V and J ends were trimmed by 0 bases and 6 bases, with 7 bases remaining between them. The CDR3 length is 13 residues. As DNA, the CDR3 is TGTGCTAGTGGTTTGGTACGGAGGGATACGCAGTATTTT. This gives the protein CASGLVRRDTQYF.

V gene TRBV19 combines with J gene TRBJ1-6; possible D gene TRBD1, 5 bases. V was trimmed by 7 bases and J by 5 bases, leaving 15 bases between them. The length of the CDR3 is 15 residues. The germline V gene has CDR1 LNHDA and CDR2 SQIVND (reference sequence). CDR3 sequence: CASTTKGLDNSPLHF. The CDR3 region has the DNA TGTGCCAGTACGACCAAGGGACTGGATAATTCACCCCTCCACTTT.

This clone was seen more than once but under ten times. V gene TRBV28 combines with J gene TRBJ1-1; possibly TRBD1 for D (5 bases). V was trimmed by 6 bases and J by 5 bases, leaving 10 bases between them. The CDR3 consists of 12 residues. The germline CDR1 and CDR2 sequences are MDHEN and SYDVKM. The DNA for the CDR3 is TGTGCCAGCAGGGTGCAGGGTACTGAAGCTTTCTTT. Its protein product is CASRVQGTEAFF. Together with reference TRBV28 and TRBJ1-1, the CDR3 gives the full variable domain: DVKVTQSSRYLVKRTGEKVFLECVQDMDHENMFWYRQDPGLGLRLIYFSYDVKMKEKGDIPEGYSVSREKKERFSLILESASTNQTSMYLCASRVQGTEAFFGQGTRLTVV.

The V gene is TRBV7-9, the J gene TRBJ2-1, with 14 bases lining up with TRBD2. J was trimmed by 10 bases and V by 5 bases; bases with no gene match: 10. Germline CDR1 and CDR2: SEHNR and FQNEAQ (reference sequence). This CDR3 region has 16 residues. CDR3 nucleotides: TGTGCCAGCAGCACCCGACTAGCGGGGGGGCCGGGCGAGCAGTTCTTC. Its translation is CASSTRLAGGPGEQFF. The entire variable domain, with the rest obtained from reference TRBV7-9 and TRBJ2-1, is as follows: DTGVSQNPRHKITKRGQNVTFRCDPISEHNRLYWYRQTLGQGPEFLTYFQNEAQLEKSRLLSDRFSAERPKGSFSTLEIQRTEQGDSAMYLCASSTRLAGGPGEQFFGPGTRLTVL.